This TCR beta chain was obtained from a study of control samples from healthy donors and cancer patients. CDR3 length equals 15 residues. V gave up 5 bases and J gave up 7 bases; unmatched junction bases: 8. The germline V gene encodes CDR1 SEHNR and CDR2 FQNEAQ (reference sequence). TCRdb's table, derived via immunoSEQ multiplex PCR, lists solely in-frame clones and lacks some. The repertoire holds about 130,000 clones, with 80% to 95% as singletons. The rearrangement links TRBV7-9 to TRBJ1-4, with 9 nucleotides matching TRBD1. The origin of this receptor is a man between 18 and 35 years old in good health. Sequencing was carried out using blood. The CDR3 region is CASSLSGTGREKLFF. The CDR3, as DNA: TGTGCCAGCAGCCTATCCGGGACAGGGCGTGAAAAACTGTTTTTT.